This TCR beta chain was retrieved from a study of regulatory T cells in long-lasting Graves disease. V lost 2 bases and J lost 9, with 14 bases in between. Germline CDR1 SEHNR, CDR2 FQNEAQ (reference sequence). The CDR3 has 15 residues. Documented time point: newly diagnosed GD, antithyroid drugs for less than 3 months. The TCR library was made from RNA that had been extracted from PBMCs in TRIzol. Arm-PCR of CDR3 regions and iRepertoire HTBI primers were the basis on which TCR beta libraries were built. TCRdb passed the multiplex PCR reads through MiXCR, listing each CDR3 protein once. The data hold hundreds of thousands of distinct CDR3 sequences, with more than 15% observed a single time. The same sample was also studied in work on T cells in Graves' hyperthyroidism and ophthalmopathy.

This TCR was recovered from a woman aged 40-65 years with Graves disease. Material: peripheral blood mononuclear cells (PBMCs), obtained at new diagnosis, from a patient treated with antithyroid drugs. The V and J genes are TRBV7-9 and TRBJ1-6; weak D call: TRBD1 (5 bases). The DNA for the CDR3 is TGTGCCAGCAGCTTAACGTTTGGGGGAGGTTCACCCCTCCACTTT. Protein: CASSLTFGGGSPLHF.